This T cell receptor (beta chain) was profiled in a study of chemoradiotherapy in HPV16-positive cancers. As for the study in general: Candidate HPV-specific T-cell clones and common TCR motifs came from functional assays in a couple of HPV16-positive patients.

Measured with immunoSEQ multiplex PCR; TCRdb has only the in-frame clones, and not every one. The repertoire holds tens of thousands of clones, around 90% seen once, with about a fifth in the top ten. The germline V gene has CDR1 SGHAT and CDR2 FQNNGV. The V and J ends lost 4 bases and 1 base respectively, with 8 bases between them. The CDR3 is made up of 13 amino acids. As for this clone: Its antigen is unidentified.

Study outcomes and limitations: HPV-responsive T-cell expansion during chemoradiotherapy was linked to improved recurrence-free survival in HPV16-positive patients.

The receptor was isolated from a human donor with HPV-associated anogenital cancer. The sequencing here drew on blood, taken from a patient who underwent chemoradiotherapy. The chain joins TRBV11-2 to TRBJ2-7; D is undetermined. CDR3 residues: CASSSGPSYEQYF. The CDR3 bases are TGTGCCAGCAGCTCCGGACCGTCCTACGAGCAGTACTTC.